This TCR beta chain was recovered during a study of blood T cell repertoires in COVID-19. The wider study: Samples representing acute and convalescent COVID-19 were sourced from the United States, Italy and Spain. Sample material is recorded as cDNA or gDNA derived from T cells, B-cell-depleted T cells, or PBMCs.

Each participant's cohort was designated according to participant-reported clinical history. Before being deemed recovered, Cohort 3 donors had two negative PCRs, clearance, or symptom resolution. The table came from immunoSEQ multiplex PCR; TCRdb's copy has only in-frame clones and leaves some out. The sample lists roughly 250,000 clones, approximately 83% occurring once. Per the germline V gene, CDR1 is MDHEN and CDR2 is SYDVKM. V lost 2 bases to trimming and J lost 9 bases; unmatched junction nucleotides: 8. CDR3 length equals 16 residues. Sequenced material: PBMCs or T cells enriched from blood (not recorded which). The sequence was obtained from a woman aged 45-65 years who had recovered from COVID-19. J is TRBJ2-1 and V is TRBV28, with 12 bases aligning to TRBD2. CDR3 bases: TGTGCCAGCAGTTTAGTCGGCCTAGCGGGAGGGGGTGAGCAGTTCTTC. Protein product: CASSLVGLAGGGEQFF.